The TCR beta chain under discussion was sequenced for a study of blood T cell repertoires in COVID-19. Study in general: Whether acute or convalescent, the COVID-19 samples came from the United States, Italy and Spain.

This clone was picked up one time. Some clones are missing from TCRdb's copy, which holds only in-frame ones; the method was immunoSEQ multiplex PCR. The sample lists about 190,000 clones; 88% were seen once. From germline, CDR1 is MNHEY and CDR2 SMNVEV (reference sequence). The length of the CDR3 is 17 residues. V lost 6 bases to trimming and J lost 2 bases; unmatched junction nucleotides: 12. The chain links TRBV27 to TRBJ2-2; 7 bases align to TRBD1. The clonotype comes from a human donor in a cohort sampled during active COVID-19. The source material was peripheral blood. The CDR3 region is CASSHTTGTVNTGELFF. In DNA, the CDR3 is TGTGCCAGCAGCCACACTACCGGGACAGTTAACACCGGGGAGCTGTTTTTT.